Below are 20 T cell receptor beta chains sequenced from a single sample in a study of cytomegalovirus exposure and HLA in healthy donors. Researchers ran the PCR with 60 Vbeta and 13 Jbeta primers. TCRdb's table, derived via immunoSEQ multiplex PCR, lists solely in-frame clones and lacks some. Seen in this sample are 130,000 to 150,000 clones; the ten most common clones hold under 2%. Specimen: PBMCs. The receptor source for this set is a woman aged 45-65 years in good health and CMV-seronegative.

This chain connects TRBV5-1 to TRBJ2-1; TRBD1 agrees at 7 bases. The ends lost 2 bases at V and 10 bases at J; junction bases unmatched: 9. The germline V gene encodes CDR1 SGHRS and CDR2 YFSETQ. This CDR3 has 14 residues. The CDR3 DNA is TGCGCCAGCAGCTTCAGACAGGGACCTCGGGAGCAGTTCTTC. Translated: CASSFRQGPREQFF. The full variable domain, its missing parts supplied by reference TRBV5-1 and TRBJ2-1, is KAGVTQTPRYLIKTRGQQVTLSCSPISGHRSVSWYQQTPGQGLQFLFEYFSETQRNKGNFPGRFSGRQFSNSRSEMNVSTLELGDSALYLCASSFRQGPREQFFGPGTRLTVL.

This rearrangement joins TRBV25-1 to TRBJ1-2, with a tentative D call TRBD1 (5 bases). Between the trimmed V and J ends, which lost 3 bases and 7 bases, there was a span of 9 bases. The V gene's germline CDR1 is MGHDK and CDR2 SYGVNS. The CDR3 runs to 12 residues. The CDR3 sequence is CASSERGAGYTF. CDR3 in DNA: TGTGCCAGCAGTGAGCGGGGCGCTGGCTACACCTTC.

This chain links TRBV14 with TRBJ2-7; 8 positions match TRBD1. The V and J ends lost 4 bases and 5 bases, in that order; junction bases with no gene match: 7. CDR1 is SGHDN, CDR2 FVKESK, per germline. The CDR3 runs 14 residues. Written as DNA, the CDR3 is TGTGCCAGCAGCCTCGGGACAGGTTTTCACGAGCAGTACTTC. Protein product: CASSLGTGFHEQYF.

The chain combines TRBV4-1 with TRBJ2-1; 13 positions match TRBD2. The ends lost 7 bases at V and 10 bases at J; junction bases unmatched: 10. There are 15 residues in the CDR3. Germline loops: CDR1 MGHRA, CDR2 YSYEKL. CDR3 coding DNA: TGCGCCAGCAATCAGGGACTAGCGGGACGAGGGGAGCAGTTCTTC. Translating gives CASNQGLAGRGEQFF.

The chain couples TRBV29-1 to TRBJ2-7, with 7 nucleotides matching TRBD2. This CDR3 is 13 amino acids long. Per the germline V gene, CDR1 is SQVTM and CDR2 is ANQGSEA. V lost 4 bases, J lost 3 bases, and 6 bases stayed unmatched. The CDR3 protein is CSVGSGAVYEQYF. Here the CDR3 DNA reads TGCAGCGTTGGCAGCGGGGCGGTCTACGAGCAGTACTTC.

J is TRBJ1-6 and V is TRBV18; D possibly corresponds to TRBD1 (5 bases). The ends were cut back, 2 bases at V and 7 bases at J, with 9 bases in the middle. The CDR3 totals 14 residues. CDR1 is KGHSH, CDR2 LQKENI, per germline. This CDR3 is CASSPGGGNSPLHF. CDR3 nucleotide sequence: TGTGCCAGCTCACCAGGGGGGGGAAATTCACCCCTCCACTTT. The variable domain in full, completed from reference TRBV18 and TRBJ1-6, reads NAGVMQNPRHLVRRRGQEARLRCSPMKGHSHVYWYRQLPEEGLKFMVYLQKENIIDESGMPKERFSAEFPKEGPSILRIQQVVRGDSAAYFCASSPGGGNSPLHFGNGTRLTVT.

CDR3 residues: CASSPSTVNEKLFF. In DNA, the CDR3 is TGTGCCAGCTCACCAAGCACCGTTAATGAAAAACTGTTTTTT. The chain uses TRBV18 and TRBJ1-4; D is undetermined. CDR3 length: 14 residues. V was clipped by 2 bases and J by 4 bases, with 8 bases between them. Looked up from germline, CDR1 is KGHSH and CDR2 is LQKENI.

The chain uses TRBV7-9 and TRBJ1-3, with D hard to call. The CDR3 is made up of 13 amino acids. The germline CDR1 and CDR2 sequences are SEHNR and FQNEAQ (reference sequence). Trimming cost V 4 bases and J 4 bases, with 8 bases left between them. As DNA, the CDR3 is TGTGCCAGCAGCTCCCGCGAAGGAAACACCATATATTTT. It codes for CASSSREGNTIYF.

This chain links TRBV7-2 with TRBJ1-3; D is unresolved. The CDR3 has 13 amino acids. Deletions cut 5 bases from V and 4 bases from J, with 9 bases between. CDR1 is SGHTA, CDR2 FQGNSA, per germline. CDR3 sequence (DNA): TGTGCCAGCAGCGTCAACCTAGGAAACACCATATATTTT. This codes for CASSVNLGNTIYF.

The chain links TRBV4-1 to TRBJ2-7; D call uncertain. The length of the CDR3 is 14 residues. Trimming removed 0 bases at V and 0 bases at J, with 6 bases between. CDR1 is MGHRA and CDR2 is YSYEKL in the germline V gene. CDR3 nucleotide sequence: TGCGCCAGCAGCCAAGATGGCAACTCCTACGAGCAGTACTTC. It specifies CASSQDGNSYEQYF.

The rearrangement uses TRBV5-6 and TRBJ1-2; D might be TRBD1 (6 bases). Germline V gene sequence: CDR1 SGHDT, CDR2 YYEEEE. The CDR3 runs to 17 residues. Trimming took off 3 bases at V and 0 bases at J, with 18 bases between the two ends. The CDR3 loop is CASSWRLGAAANYGYTF. The CDR3 DNA reads as TGTGCCAGCAGCTGGAGGCTGGGGGCGGCAGCTAACTATGGCTACACCTTC.

The rearrangement links TRBV28 to TRBJ1-5; 8 bases align to TRBD1. CDR3 length: 15 residues. Per the germline V gene, CDR1 is MDHEN and CDR2 is SYDVKM. V lost 6 bases to trimming and J lost 4 bases; unmatched junction nucleotides: 8. CDR3 nucleotides: TGTGCCAGCAGCTCTTGGGACAGGACTAATCAGCCCCAGCATTTT. Translated, it gives CASSSWDRTNQPQHF.

The chain links TRBV5-6 to TRBJ1-5; possible D gene TRBD1, 6 bases. V was trimmed by 4 bases and J by 7 bases, leaving 15 bases between them. The CDR3 length is 14 residues. Looked up from germline, CDR1 is SGHDT and CDR2 is YYEEEE. The CDR3 DNA follows: TGTGCCAGCAGCGCGCAACAGGGACGCCAGCCCCAGCATTTT. Translation gives CASSAQQGRQPQHF. Variable domain in full (rest from reference TRBV5-6 and TRBJ1-5): DAGVTQSPTHLIKTRGQQVTLRCSPKSGHDTVSWYQQALGQGPQFIFQYYEEEERQRGNFPDRFSGHQFPNYSSELNVNALLLGDSALYLCASSAQQGRQPQHFGDGTRLSIL.

The chain carries TRBV18 and TRBJ1-1, with D perhaps matching TRBD1 (6 bases). The length of the CDR3 is 17 residues. The germline V gene has CDR1 KGHSH and CDR2 LQKENI. V was cut by 0 bases and J by 1 base, with 15 bases left in between. CDR3 bases: TGTGCCAGCTCACCACCGCCAGGGGAAGATCGGAACACTGAAGCTTTCTTT. The encoded protein is CASSPPPGEDRNTEAFF.

The CDR3 reads CASRPGQGAVQYF. The CDR3 DNA follows: TGTGCCAGCAGGCCTGGACAGGGGGCAGTGCAGTACTTC. The chain carries TRBV2 and TRBJ2-7; 11 bases agree with TRBD1. The CDR3 is 13 amino acids. The germline gives CDR1 SNHLY, CDR2 FYNNEI. V shed 6 bases, J shed 9 bases, and the junction held 7 bases outside the gene matches.

This chain joins TRBV28 and TRBJ2-7; 7 bases fit TRBD1. Germline CDR1 MDHEN, CDR2 SYDVKM. Germline trimming cut 8 bases from V and 2 bases from J; bases unmatched to any gene: 6. CDR3 length: 13 amino acids. CDR3 DNA: TGTGCCAGCCGGCCAGGGGGTCCCTACGAGCAGTACTTC. It yields the protein CASRPGGPYEQYF.

V and J are TRBV19 and TRBJ2-7, with TRBD1 matching 8 bases. In germline, CDR1 is LNHDA, CDR2 SQIVND (reference sequence). V gave up 5 bases and J gave up 5 bases; unmatched junction bases: 14. The CDR3 has 16 amino acids. The CDR3 region is CASSGTFGQGTHEQYF. For the CDR3, the DNA is TGTGCCAGTAGTGGCACTTTTGGACAGGGTACCCACGAGCAGTACTTC.

The rearrangement links TRBV9 to TRBJ1-1; TRBD1 agrees at 7 bases. J lost 1 base, V lost 6 bases, and 15 bases had no gene match. In germline, CDR1 is SGDLS, CDR2 YYNGEE. CDR3 length: 17 amino acids. The CDR3 region has the DNA TGTGCCAGCACCCATCCTTCGGGACAGCTAGAGAACACTGAAGCTTTCTTT. Its translation is CASTHPSGQLENTEAFF.

The rearrangement uses TRBV4-3 and TRBJ2-7, with TRBD2 identical over 11 bases. With V trimmed by 2 bases and J by 5 bases, 11 bases remained unmatched. This CDR3 region has 17 residues. Per the germline V gene, CDR1 is LGHNA and CDR2 is YSLEER. The CDR3 spells CASSQRGTSGGRNEQYF. In DNA, the CDR3 is TGCGCCAGCAGCCAAAGGGGGACTAGCGGAGGTAGGAACGAGCAGTACTTC.

The J gene is TRBJ1-1, the V gene TRBV18; D remains ambiguous. The V and J ends lost 3 bases and 5 bases respectively, with 13 bases between them. The germline V gene encodes CDR1 KGHSH and CDR2 LQKENI. The CDR3 is 14 amino acids. CDR3 coding DNA: TGTGCCAGCTCACCTTCCTCTTCGGGGACTGAAGCTTTCTTT. This sequence encodes CASSPSSSGTEAFF.